Below are 21 T cell receptor beta chains sequenced from a single sample in a study of vaccination and CD4 T cells after COVID-19. The Oncomine TCR Beta short-read assay generated sequence data from the DNA of cultured CD4+ T cells. Using its own MiXCR run on the PCR reads, TCRdb lists one record per CDR3 protein. This sample has 15,000 to 20,000 distinct CDR3 sequences; around 50% occur once, and the top ten carry 15% to 20%. For these TCRs, the target antigens are not known. Time point noted: late sampling 161 to 241 days after vaccination in a few convalescent patients. Treatment in this sample: roughly 11-day PBMC culture with coronavirus spike peptide pools or control peptides (ViraFEST assay). This specimen consisted of CD4+ T cells from blood, cultured in vitro, obtained about 7 months after SARS-CoV-2 vaccination. The receptor set was obtained from a human donor who had recovered from COVID-19.

The chain is built from TRBV20-1 and TRBJ2-7; 11 nucleotides agree with TRBD2. The germline V gene encodes CDR1 DFQATT and CDR2 SNEGSKA (reference sequence). V shed 3 bases, J shed 5 bases, and the junction held 6 bases outside the gene matches. The CDR3 runs to 14 residues. The CDR3 bases are TGCAGTGCTAGTATAGCGGGAGGGCCCGACGAGCAGTACTTC. Its translation: CSASIAGGPDEQYF.

The chain is built from TRBV19 and TRBJ2-3; either TRBD1 or TRBD2 may supply D (6 bases each). The CDR3 is 13 residues long. The germline gives CDR1 LNHDA, CDR2 SQIVND (reference sequence). V dropped 9 bases and J dropped 1 base, with 11 bases sitting between them. The CDR3 DNA is TGTGCCAGCGGGGGCAGCCGCACAGATACGCAGTATTTT. This encodes CASGGSRTDTQYF.

V is TRBV10-3 and J is TRBJ2-7; D gene unclear. Deletions cut 10 bases from V and 0 bases from J, with 10 bases between. The CDR3 sequence is 12 residues long. Germline CDR1 and CDR2: ENHRY and SYGVKD. The CDR3 DNA sequence: TGTGCCAGCAGACGGAGCTCCTACGAGCAGTACTTC. Protein: CASRRSSYEQYF.

This chain joins TRBV11-3 and TRBJ2-5; no clear D gene. Trimming removed 5 bases from V and 1 base from J, with 5 bases in between. Germline-derived CDR1 and CDR2 are SGHNT and YENEEA. This CDR3 has 12 amino acids. CDR3 in DNA: TGTGCCAGCAGCCCCACCCAAGAGACCCAGTACTTC. Amino acids: CASSPTQETQYF.

The chain links TRBV7-3 to TRBJ2-3, with 7 bases aligning to TRBD1. The length of the CDR3 is 13 residues. J was trimmed by 4 bases and V by 5 bases; bases with no gene match: 3. Germline assignment: CDR1 SGHTA and CDR2 FQGTGA. This CDR3 is CASSATGSDTQYF. The DNA for the CDR3 is TGTGCCAGCAGCGCGACAGGGTCAGATACGCAGTATTTT.

V is TRBV6-1 and J is TRBJ2-5; 8 positions match TRBD2. V dropped 6 bases and J dropped 2; count of bases not matched to a gene: 11. The CDR3 is 16 residues long. CDR1 is MNHNS, CDR2 SASEGT, per germline. For the CDR3, the DNA is TGTGCCAGCAGGAACCGGCGTAGCGGGGATCAAGAGACCCAGTACTTC. Its protein is CASRNRRSGDQETQYF.

This clonotype was observed a handful of times. V and J are TRBV6-1 and TRBJ1-6, with 8 bases fitting TRBD1. V trimming: 5 bases; J trimming: 7 bases; junction bases outside the gene matches: 7. Germline V lookup: CDR1 MNHNS, CDR2 SASEGT. The CDR3 has 15 amino acids. CDR3 sequence (DNA): TGTGCCAGCAGTACTACCGGGACAGGAAATTCACCCCTCCACTTT. This sequence encodes CASSTTGTGNSPLHF.

By proportion, this clonotype is medium-sized. The chain is built from TRBV20-1 and TRBJ1-2; D gene ambiguous. This CDR3 is 12 amino acids long. CDR1 and CDR2 (germline): DFQATT, SNEGSKA (reference sequence). V shed 0 bases and J shed 5 bases, with 7 bases lying between them. The CDR3, as DNA: TGCAGTGCTAGAGATTGGGAGTATGGCTACACCTTC. Translated, it gives CSARDWEYGYTF.

This clonotype rates as medium-sized. The chain uses TRBV4-1 and TRBJ1-2; tentative D call: TRBD1 (5 bases). V lost 1 base and J lost 3, with 12 bases in between. From germline, CDR1 is MGHRA and CDR2 YSYEKL. The CDR3 covers 15 residues. CDR3 coding DNA: TGCGCCAGCAGCCAAGGGCCGGGGGGATACTATGGCTACACCTTC. Its protein product is CASSQGPGGYYGYTF.

In this sample, this clonotype turned up a few times. The chain links TRBV6-5 to TRBJ1-2, with D maybe TRBD1 (5 bases). Germline CDR1 reads MNHEY; CDR2 reads SVGAGI. V lost 2 bases and J lost 7, with 14 bases in between. This CDR3 spans 14 amino acids. The CDR3 sequence: CASSYRGGAGGYTF. CDR3 nucleotide sequence: TGTGCCAGCAGTTACAGGGGTGGGGCGGGTGGCTACACCTTC.

The V call is TRBV29-1, the J call TRBJ2-7, with 9 nucleotides matching TRBD1. The V gene end was trimmed by 7 bases and the J gene end by 6 bases; junction bases not matched to a gene: 13. Germline CDR1 and CDR2: SQVTM and ANQGSEA. There are 14 residues in the CDR3. The CDR3 DNA reads as TGCAGCGCCCGCTTGGACAGGGGCCTAGGCGAGCAGTACTTC. This encodes CSARLDRGLGEQYF.

This clonotype was counted a few times. The chain couples TRBV6-1 to TRBJ1-2; D might be TRBD1 (6 bases). Trimming shortened V by 2 bases and J by 3 bases, and 10 bases separated the two germline ends. CDR3 length: 14 amino acids. Germline assignment: CDR1 MNHNS and CDR2 SASEGT. The DNA of the CDR3 is TGTGCCAGCAGTGAAAGTACAGGGCACTATGGCTACACCTTC. Residues: CASSESTGHYGYTF.

The rearrangement uses TRBV6-1 and TRBJ1-5; tentatively, D is TRBD1 (6 bases). There are 12 residues in the CDR3. Germline V gene data show CDR1 as MNHNS and CDR2 as SASEGT. The V and J ends lost 6 bases and 9 bases respectively, with 12 bases between them. The CDR3: CASSTGKAPQHF. The CDR3, as DNA: TGTGCCAGCAGCACAGGGAAGGCGCCCCAGCATTTT.

This clonotype was found a few times. CDR3 nucleotide sequence: TGTGCCAGCAGTGACAACCAAGAGACCCAGTACTTC. Its translation is CASSDNQETQYF. This chain links TRBV6-1 with TRBJ2-5; D not resolved. This CDR3 is 12 amino acids long. Germline lookup yields CDR1 MNHNS and CDR2 SASEGT. Trimming shortened V by 3 bases and J by 0 bases, and 2 bases separated the two germline ends.

Here the CDR3 DNA reads TGTGCCAGCAGCGCGCTGGACAGAGTCTACGAGCAGTACTTC. It translates to CASSALDRVYEQYF. This chain connects TRBV5-8 to TRBJ2-7, with D possibly TRBD1 on 6 matching bases. The CDR3 covers 14 residues. CDR1 is SGHTS and CDR2 is YDEGEE in the germline V gene. V lost 4 bases, J lost 3 bases, and 14 bases lay in between.

In DNA form, the CDR3 reads TGTGCCAGCAGTTACTCGTACCAGCAAGAGACCCAGTACTTC. Translating it yields CASSYSYQQETQYF. This chain joins TRBV6-5 and TRBJ2-5; D remains ambiguous. From germline, CDR1 is MNHEY and CDR2 SVGAGI. The CDR3 extends over 14 amino acids. The V end was cut by 0 bases, the J end by 2 bases, with 7 bases between.

V and J are TRBV6-2 or TRBV6-3 and TRBJ2-7; 7 nucleotides line up with TRBD1. CDR1 is MNHEY and CDR2 is SVGEGT in the germline V gene. CDR3 length equals 15 residues. V dropped 2 bases and J dropped 3; count of bases not matched to a gene: 7. CDR3 coding DNA: TGTGCCAGCAGTTACATGACAGGGACCCTCTACGAGCAGTACTTC. It encodes CASSYMTGTLYEQYF.

This clonotype is large. J is TRBJ2-1 and V is TRBV6-2 or TRBV6-3; 7 positions agree with TRBD2. V gave up 7 bases and J gave up 10 bases; unmatched junction bases: 4. There are 11 residues in the CDR3. CDR1 and CDR2 from the germline V gene are MNHEY and SVGEGT. CDR3 sequence: CASNNGREQFF. CDR3 nucleotides: TGTGCCAGCAATAACGGGAGGGAGCAGTTCTTC.

The chain carries TRBV9 and TRBJ1-5; a weak D match, TRBD1 (6 bases). Between the trimmed V and J ends, which lost 2 bases and 7 bases, there was a span of 13 bases. There are 14 residues in the CDR3. The germline CDR1 and CDR2 sequences are SGDLS and YYNGEE. The CDR3 region is CASSVGGAYQPQHF. The CDR3 nucleotides are TGTGCCAGCAGCGTTGGGGGCGCTTACCAGCCCCAGCATTTT.

The rearrangement uses TRBV20-1 and TRBJ1-2, with 8 bases that match TRBD1. With V trimmed by 3 bases and J by 2 bases, 5 bases remained unmatched. Germline-derived CDR1 and CDR2 are DFQATT and SNEGSKA (reference sequence). CDR3 length: 14 amino acids. The CDR3 nucleotides are TGCAGTGCTAGCCTGGACAGGGTAAACTATGGCTACACCTTC. It codes for CSASLDRVNYGYTF.

The CDR3, as DNA: TGCAGTGCTCCGGGTCCGACCGGCACCGGGGAGCTGTTTTTT. Translated, it gives CSAPGPTGTGELFF. V is TRBV20-1 and J is TRBJ2-2, with D hard to call. The V gene's germline CDR1 is DFQATT and CDR2 SNEGSKA (reference sequence). The V gene lost 5 bases and the J gene lost 4 bases, with 14 bases spanning the gap. This CDR3 has 14 residues.